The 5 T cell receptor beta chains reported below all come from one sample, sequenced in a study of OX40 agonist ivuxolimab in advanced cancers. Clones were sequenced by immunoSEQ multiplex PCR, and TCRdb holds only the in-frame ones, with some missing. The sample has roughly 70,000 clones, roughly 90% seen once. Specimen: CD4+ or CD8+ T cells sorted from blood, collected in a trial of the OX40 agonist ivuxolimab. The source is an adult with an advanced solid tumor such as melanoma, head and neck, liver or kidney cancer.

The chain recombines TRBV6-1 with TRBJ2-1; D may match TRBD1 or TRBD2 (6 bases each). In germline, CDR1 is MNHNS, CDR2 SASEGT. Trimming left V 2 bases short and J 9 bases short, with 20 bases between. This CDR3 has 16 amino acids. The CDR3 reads CASSEPHRGAGSEQFF. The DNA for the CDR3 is TGTGCCAGCAGTGAACCCCATAGGGGGGCAGGCAGTGAGCAGTTCTTC.

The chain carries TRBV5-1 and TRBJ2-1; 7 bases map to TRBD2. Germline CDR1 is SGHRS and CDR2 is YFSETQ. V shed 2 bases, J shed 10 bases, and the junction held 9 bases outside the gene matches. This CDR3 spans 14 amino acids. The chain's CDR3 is CASSLVTREGEQFF. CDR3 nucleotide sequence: TGCGCCAGCAGCTTAGTAACTAGGGAGGGGGAGCAGTTCTTC.

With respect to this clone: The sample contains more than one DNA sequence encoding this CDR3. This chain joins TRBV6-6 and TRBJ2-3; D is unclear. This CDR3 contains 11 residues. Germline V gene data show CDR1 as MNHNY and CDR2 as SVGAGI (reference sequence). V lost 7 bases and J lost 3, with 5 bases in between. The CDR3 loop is CASTQTDTQYF. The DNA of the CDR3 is TGTGCCAGCACCCAGACAGATACGCAGTATTTT.

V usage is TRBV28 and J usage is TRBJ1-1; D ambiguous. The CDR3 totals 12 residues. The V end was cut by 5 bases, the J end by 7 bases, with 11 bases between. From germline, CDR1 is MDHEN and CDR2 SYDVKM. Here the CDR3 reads CASSPLKFEAFF. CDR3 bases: TGTGCCAGCAGTCCACTCAAGTTTGAAGCTTTCTTT.

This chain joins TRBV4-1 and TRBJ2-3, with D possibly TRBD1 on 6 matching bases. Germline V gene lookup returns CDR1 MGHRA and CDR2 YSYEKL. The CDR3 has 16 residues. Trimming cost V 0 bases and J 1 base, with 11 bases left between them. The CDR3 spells CASSQDFNRGTDTQYF. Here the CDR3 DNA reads TGCGCCAGCAGCCAAGATTTCAACAGGGGCACAGATACGCAGTATTTT.